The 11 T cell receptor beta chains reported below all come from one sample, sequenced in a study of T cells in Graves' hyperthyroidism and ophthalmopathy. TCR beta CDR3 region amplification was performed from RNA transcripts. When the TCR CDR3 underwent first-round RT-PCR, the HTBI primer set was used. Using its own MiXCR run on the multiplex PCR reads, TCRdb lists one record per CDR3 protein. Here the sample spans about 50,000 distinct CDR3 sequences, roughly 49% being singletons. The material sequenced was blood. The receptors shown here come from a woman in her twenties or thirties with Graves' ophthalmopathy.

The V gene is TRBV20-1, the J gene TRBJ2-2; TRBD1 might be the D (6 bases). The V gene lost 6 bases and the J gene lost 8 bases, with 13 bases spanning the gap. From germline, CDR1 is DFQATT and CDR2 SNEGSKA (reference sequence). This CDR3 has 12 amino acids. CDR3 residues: CSASPGTGELFF. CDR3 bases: TGCAGTGCGAGTCCCGGGACAGGGGAGCTGTTTTTT.

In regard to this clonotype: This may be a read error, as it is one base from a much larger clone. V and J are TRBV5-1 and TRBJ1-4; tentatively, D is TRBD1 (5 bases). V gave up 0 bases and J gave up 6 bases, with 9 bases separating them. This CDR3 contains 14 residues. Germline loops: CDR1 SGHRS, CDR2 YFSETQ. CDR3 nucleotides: TGCGCCAGCAGCTTGGAAGGAGGGGATGAAAAACTGTTTTTT. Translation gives CASSLEGGDEKLFF.

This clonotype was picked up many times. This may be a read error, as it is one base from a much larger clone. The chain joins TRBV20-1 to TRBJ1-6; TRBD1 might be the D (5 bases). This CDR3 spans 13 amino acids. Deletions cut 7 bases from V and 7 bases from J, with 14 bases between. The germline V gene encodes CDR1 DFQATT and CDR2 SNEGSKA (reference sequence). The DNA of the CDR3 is TGCAGTGGAGCGGGACTGGTCAATTCACCCCTCCACTTT. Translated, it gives CSGAGLVNSPLHF.

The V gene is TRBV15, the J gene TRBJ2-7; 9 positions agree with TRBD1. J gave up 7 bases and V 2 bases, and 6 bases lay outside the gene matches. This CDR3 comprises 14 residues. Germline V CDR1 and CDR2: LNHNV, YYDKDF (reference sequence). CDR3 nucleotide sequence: TGTGCCACCAGCAGACAACAGGGGGCCAGGGAGCAGTACTTC. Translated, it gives CATSRQQGAREQYF.

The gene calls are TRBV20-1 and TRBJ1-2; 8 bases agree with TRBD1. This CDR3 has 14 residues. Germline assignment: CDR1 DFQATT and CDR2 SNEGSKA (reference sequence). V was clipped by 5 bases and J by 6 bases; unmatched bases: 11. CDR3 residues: CSAATRTGRDGYTF. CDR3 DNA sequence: TGCAGTGCTGCCACCCGGACAGGGAGAGATGGCTACACCTTC.

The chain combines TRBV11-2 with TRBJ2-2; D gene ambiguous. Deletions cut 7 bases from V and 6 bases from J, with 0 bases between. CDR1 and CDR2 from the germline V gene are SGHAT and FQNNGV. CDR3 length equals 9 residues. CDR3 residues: CASTGELFF. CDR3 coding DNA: TGTGCCAGCACCGGGGAGCTGTTTTTT. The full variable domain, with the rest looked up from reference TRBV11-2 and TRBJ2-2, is EAGVAQSPRYKIIEKRQSVAFWCNPISGHATLYWYQQILGQGPKLLIQFQNNGVVDDSQLPKDRFSAERLKGVDSTLKIQPAKLEDSAVYLCASTGELFFGEGSRLTVL.

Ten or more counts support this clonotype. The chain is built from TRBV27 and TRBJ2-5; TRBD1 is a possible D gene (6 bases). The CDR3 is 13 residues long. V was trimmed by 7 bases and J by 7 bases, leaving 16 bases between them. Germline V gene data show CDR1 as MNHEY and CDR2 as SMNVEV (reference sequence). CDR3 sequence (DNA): TGTGCCAGCAAGGACAGAACCTTCGGGACCCAGTACTTC. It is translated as CASKDRTFGTQYF.

CDR3 nucleotide sequence: TGTGCCAGCTCACCTGATACAGGGGGCGGTGGGGCCAACGTCCTGACTTTC. This gives the protein CASSPDTGGGGANVLTF. The chain combines TRBV18 with TRBJ2-6; 9 bases fit TRBD1. In germline, CDR1 is KGHSH, CDR2 LQKENI. The V segment lost 3 bases and the J segment 3 bases; nucleotides outside the gene matches: 6. This CDR3 is built from 17 residues.

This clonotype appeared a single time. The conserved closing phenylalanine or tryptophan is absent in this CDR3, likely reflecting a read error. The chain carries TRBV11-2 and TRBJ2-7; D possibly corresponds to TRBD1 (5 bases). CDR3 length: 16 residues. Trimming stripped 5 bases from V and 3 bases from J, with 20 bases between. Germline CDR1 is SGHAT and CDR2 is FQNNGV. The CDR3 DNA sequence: TGTGCCAGCAGCCTTGGGGCCTACAGCCTCCGCTACGAGCAGTACCTC. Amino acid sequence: CASSLGAYSLRYEQYL.

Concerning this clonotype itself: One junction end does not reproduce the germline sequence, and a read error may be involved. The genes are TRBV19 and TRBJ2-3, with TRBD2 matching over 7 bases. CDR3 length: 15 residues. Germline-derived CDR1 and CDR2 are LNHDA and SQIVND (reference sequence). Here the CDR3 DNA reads TGTGCCAGCTGCCTAGCGGCCTCTAGCATAGATACGCAGTATTTT. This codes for CASCLAASSIDTQYF.

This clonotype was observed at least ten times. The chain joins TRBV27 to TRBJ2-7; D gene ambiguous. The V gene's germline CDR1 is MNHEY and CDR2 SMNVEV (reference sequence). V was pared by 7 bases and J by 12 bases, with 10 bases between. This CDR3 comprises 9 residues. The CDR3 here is CASILRLYF. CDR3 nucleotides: TGTGCCAGCATTCTGAGGCTGTACTTC.